This T cell receptor beta chain was sequenced for a study of CD8 T cells in Susac syndrome. CD8+ and CD4+ T cells taken from blood had their TCR beta sequenced. TEMRA cells were FACS-enriched, while CD8+ and CD4+ T cells were negatively isolated. This CDR3 contains 14 residues. CDR1 and CDR2 from the germline V gene are SGDLS and YYNGEE. J was trimmed by 3 bases and V by 0 bases; bases with no gene match: 0. An amount of RNA that ranged from roughly 0.5 to 1 ug was reverse transcribed with random hexamers. Multiplex immunoSEQ PCR targeted 54 Vbeta and 13 Jbeta TCR beta segments. Each CDR3 protein gets one entry after TCRdb re-called the immunoSEQ multiplex PCR reads with MiXCR. The sample records hundreds of thousands of distinct CDR3 sequences, around 96% being singletons.

This clonotype was sampled from a human donor with multiple sclerosis. Sequenced material: CD4+ T cells from PBMCs. The chain recombines TRBV9 with TRBJ2-1; 7 bases map to TRBD1. CDR3 sequence (DNA): TGTGCCAGCAGCGTAGGGACAGGCTACAATGAGCAGTTCTTC. This codes for CASSVGTGYNEQFF.